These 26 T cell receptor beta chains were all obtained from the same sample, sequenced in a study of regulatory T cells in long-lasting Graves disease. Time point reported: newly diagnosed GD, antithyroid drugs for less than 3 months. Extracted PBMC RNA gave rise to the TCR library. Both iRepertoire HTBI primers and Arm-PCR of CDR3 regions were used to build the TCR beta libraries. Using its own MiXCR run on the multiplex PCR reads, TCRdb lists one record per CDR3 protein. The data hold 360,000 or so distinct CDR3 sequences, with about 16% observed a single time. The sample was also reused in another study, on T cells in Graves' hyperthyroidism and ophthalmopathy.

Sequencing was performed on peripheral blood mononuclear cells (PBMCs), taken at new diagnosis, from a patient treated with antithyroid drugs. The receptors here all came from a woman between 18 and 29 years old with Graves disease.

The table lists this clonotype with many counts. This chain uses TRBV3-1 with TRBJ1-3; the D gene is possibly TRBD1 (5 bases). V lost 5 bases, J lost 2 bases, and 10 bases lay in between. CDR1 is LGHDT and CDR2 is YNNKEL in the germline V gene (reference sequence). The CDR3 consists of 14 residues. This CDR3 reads CASSYGTAGNTIYF. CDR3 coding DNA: TGTGCCAGCAGCTACGGGACCGCTGGAAACACCATATATTTT.

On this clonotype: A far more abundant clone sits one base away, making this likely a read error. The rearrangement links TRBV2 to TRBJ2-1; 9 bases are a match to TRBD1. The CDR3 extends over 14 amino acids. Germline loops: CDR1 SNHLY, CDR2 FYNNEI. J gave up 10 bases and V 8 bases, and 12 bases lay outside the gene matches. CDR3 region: CASSIGTGSYEQFF. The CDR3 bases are TGTGCCAGCTCGATTGGGACAGGGAGTTACGAGCAGTTCTTC.

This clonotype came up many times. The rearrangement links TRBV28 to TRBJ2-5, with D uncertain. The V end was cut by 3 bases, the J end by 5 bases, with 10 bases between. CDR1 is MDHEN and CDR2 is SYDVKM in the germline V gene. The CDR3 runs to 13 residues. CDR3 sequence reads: CASSFSPRETQYF. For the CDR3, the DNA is TGTGCCAGCAGTTTTTCCCCCCGGGAGACCCAGTACTTC.

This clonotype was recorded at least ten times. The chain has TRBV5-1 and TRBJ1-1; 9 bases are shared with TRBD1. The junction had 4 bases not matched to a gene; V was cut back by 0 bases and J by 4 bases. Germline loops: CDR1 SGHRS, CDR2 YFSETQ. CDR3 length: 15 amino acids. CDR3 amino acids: CASSLDTGGGTEAFF. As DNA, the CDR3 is TGCGCCAGCAGCTTGGATACAGGGGGCGGCACTGAAGCTTTCTTT.

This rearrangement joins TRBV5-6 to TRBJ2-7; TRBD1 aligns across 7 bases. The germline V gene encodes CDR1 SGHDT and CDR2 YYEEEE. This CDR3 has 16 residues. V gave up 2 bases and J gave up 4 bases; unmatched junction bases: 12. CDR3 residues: CASSFRAAGGQYEQYF. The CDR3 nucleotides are TGTGCCAGCAGCTTTCGGGCGGCAGGGGGACAATACGAGCAGTACTTC.

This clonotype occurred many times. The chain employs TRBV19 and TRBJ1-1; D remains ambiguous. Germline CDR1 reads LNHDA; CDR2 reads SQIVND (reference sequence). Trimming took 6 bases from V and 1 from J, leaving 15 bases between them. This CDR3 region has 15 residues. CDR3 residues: CASSLGSTQNTEAFF. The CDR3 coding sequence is TGTGCCAGTAGCCTGGGTAGTACCCAGAACACTGAAGCTTTCTTT.

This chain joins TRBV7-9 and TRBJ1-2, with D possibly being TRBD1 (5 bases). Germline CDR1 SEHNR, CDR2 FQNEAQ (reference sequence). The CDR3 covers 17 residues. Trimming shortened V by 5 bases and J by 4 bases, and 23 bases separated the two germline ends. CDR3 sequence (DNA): TGTGCCAGCAGCCGTCAACCCTTGGGCCTGAGGGGCTATGGCTACACCTTC. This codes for CASSRQPLGLRGYGYTF.

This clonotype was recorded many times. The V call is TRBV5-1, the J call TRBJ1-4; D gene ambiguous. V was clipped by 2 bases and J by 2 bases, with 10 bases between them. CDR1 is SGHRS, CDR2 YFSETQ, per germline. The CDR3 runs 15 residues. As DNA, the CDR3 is TGCGCCAGCAGCTTATATGCCGGTACTAATGAAAAACTGTTTTTT. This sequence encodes CASSLYAGTNEKLFF. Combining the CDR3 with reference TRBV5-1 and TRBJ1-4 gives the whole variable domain KAGVTQTPRYLIKTRGQQVTLSCSPISGHRSVSWYQQTPGQGLQFLFEYFSETQRNKGNFPGRFSGRQFSNSRSEMNVSTLELGDSALYLCASSLYAGTNEKLFFGSGTQLSVL.

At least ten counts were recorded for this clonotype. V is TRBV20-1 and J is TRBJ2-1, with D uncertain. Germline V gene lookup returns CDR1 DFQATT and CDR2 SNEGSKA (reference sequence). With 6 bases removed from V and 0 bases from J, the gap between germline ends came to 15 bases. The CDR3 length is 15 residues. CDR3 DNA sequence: TGCAGTGCCTCCGGTGGGTTAGGCTCCTACAATGAGCAGTTCTTC. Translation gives CSASGGLGSYNEQFF.

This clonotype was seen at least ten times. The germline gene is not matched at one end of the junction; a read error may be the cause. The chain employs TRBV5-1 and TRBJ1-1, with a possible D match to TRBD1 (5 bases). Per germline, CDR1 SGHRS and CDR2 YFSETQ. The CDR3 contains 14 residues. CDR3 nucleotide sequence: TGTGCCAGCAGCTTGGCGGGGCAGGGCACTGAAGCTTTCTTT. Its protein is CASSLAGQGTEAFF.

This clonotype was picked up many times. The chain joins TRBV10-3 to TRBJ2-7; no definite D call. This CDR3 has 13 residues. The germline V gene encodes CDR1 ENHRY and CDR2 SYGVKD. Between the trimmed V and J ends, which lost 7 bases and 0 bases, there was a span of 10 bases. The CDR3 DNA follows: TGTGCCATCATCTCGGCGTACTCCTACGAGCAGTACTTC. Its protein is CAIISAYSYEQYF.

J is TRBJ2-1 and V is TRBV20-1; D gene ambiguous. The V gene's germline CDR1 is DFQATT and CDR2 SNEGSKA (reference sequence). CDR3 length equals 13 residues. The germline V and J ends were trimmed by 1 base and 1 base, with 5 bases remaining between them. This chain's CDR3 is CSARGPSYNEQFF. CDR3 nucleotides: TGCAGTGCTAGAGGACCGTCCTACAATGAGCAGTTCTTC.

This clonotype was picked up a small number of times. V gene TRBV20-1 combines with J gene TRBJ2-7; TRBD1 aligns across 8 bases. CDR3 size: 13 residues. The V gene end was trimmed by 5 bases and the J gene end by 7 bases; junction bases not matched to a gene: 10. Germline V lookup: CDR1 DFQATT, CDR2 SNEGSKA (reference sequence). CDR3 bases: TGCAGTGCTTCCGGGACAGGCACCGGGGAGCAGTACTTC. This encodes CSASGTGTGEQYF.

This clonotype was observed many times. The CDR3 protein is CASSFDRGPETQYF. The CDR3 coding sequence is TGTGCCAGCAGTTTCGACAGGGGGCCAGAGACCCAGTACTTC. This sequence joins TRBV28 and TRBJ2-5; 10 positions agree with TRBD1. Germline V gene sequence: CDR1 MDHEN, CDR2 SYDVKM. Trimming removed 3 bases from V and 4 bases from J; junction bases left unmatched: 2. The CDR3 is made up of 14 amino acids.

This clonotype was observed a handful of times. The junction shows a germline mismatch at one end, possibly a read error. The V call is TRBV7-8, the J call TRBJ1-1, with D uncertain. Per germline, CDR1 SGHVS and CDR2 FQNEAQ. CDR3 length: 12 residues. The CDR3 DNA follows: TGTGCCAGCAGCCTTGGGAACACTGAAGCTCTCTTT. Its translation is CASSLGNTEALF.

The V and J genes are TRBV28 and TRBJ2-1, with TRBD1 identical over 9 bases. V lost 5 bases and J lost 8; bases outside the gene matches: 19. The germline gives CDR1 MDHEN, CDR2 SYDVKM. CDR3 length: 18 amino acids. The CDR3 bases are TGTGCCAGCAGTACACTCCGGGACAGGGTTGTAGCGAGGGATGAGCAGTTCTTC. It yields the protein CASSTLRDRVVARDEQFF.

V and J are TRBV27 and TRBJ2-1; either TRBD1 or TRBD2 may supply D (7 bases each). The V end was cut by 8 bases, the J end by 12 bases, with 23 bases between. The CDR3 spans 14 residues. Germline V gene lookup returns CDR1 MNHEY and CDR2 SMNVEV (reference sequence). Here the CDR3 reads CASVSQGGTSGQFF. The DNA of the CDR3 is TGTGCCAGCGTTTCGCAGGGGGGGACGAGCGGGCAGTTCTTC.

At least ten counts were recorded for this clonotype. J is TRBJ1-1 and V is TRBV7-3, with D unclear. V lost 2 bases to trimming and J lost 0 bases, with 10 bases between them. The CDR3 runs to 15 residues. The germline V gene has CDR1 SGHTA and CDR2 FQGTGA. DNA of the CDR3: TGTGCCAGCAGCTTAGTCGGCAATGTGAACACTGAAGCTTTCTTT. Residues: CASSLVGNVNTEAFF.

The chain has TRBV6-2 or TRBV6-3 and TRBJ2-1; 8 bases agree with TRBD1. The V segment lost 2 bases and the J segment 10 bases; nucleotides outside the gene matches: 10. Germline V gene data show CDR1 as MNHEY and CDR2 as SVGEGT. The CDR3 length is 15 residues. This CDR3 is CASSYGGQGLREQFF. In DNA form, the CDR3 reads TGTGCCAGCAGTTACGGAGGACAGGGTCTGAGGGAGCAGTTCTTC.

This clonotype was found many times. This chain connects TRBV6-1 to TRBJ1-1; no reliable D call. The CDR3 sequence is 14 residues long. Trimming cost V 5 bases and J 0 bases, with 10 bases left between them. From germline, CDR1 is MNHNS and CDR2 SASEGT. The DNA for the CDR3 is TGTGCCAGCAGTCCCAGGTCAATGAACACTGAAGCTTTCTTT. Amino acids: CASSPRSMNTEAFF.

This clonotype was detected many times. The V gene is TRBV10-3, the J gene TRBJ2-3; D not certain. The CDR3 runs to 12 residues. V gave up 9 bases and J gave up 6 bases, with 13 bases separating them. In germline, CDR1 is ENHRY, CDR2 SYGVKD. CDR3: CAIKATEDTQYF. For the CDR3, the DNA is TGTGCCATTAAGGCTACTGAGGATACGCAGTATTTT.

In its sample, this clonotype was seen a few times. The DNA of the CDR3 is TGTGCCAGCAGCTCCCCACTCAATAGCGGGAGAGTGAATGAGCAGTTCTTC. Amino acid sequence: CASSSPLNSGRVNEQFF. The chain couples TRBV7-9 to TRBJ2-1; TRBD2 matches at 9 bases. This CDR3 is 17 amino acids long. The V gene's germline CDR1 is SEHNR and CDR2 FQNEAQ (reference sequence). J gave up 7 bases and V 4 bases, and 14 bases lay outside the gene matches.

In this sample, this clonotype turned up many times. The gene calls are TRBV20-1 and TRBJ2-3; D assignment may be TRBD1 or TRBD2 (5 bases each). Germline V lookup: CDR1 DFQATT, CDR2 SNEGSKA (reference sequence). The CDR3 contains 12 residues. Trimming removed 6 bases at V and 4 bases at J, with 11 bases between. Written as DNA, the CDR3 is TGCAGTGCGACCGGGGCAGCAGATACGCAGTATTTT. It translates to CSATGAADTQYF.

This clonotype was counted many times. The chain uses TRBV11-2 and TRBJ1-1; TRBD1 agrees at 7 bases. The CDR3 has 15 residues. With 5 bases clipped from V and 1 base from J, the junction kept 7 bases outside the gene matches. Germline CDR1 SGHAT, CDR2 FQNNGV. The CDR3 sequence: CASSPRQGPNTEAFF. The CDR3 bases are TGTGCCAGCAGCCCGCGACAGGGCCCGAACACTGAAGCTTTCTTT.

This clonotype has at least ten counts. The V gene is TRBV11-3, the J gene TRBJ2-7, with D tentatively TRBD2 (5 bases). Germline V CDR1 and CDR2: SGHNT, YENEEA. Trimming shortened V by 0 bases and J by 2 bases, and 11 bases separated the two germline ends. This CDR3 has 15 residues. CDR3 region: CASSLDSADTYEQYF. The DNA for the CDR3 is TGTGCCAGCAGCTTAGATAGCGCGGATACCTACGAGCAGTACTTC.

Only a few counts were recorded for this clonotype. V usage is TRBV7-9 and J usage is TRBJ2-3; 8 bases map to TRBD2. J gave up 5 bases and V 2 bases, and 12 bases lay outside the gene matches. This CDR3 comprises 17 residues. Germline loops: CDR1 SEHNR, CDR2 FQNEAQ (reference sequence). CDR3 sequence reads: CASSLTPGTRGEDTQYF. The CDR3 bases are TGTGCCAGCAGCTTAACCCCCGGGACTAGAGGGGAAGATACGCAGTATTTT. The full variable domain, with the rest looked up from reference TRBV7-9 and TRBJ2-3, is DTGVSQNPRHKITKRGQNVTFRCDPISEHNRLYWYRQTLGQGPEFLTYFQNEAQLEKSRLLSDRFSAERPKGSFSTLEIQRTEQGDSAMYLCASSLTPGTRGEDTQYFGPGTRLTVL.